The 5 T cell receptor beta chains below come from one sample, sequenced in a study of blood T cells in healthy people across ages. Through a sample-barcoded 5' primer and a J-beta primer mix, a second PCR was run for about 7 to 12 cycles. MiXCR, run by TCRdb on the 5' RACE reads, gives a single entry per CDR3 protein. The sample holds approximately 1.5 million distinct CDR3 sequences, about 35% seen once. Sequencing was carried out using blood. The origin of the receptors is a woman aged 30 to 39 in good health.

This clonotype was seen a single time. V and J are TRBV29-1 and TRBJ2-2; tentative D call: TRBD1 (6 bases). This CDR3 contains 15 residues. CDR1 is SQVTM and CDR2 is ANQGSEA in the germline V gene. Trimming stripped 0 bases from V and 3 bases from J, with 11 bases between. The CDR3, as DNA: TGCAGCGTTGAAGATCGCAGGGGACACACCGGGGAGCTGTTTTTT. It yields the protein CSVEDRRGHTGELFF.

Only a few counts were recorded for this clonotype. This rearrangement joins TRBV11-2 to TRBJ2-5; 8 bases match TRBD1. V dropped 5 bases and J dropped 5; count of bases not matched to a gene: 7. Per germline, CDR1 SGHAT and CDR2 FQNNGV. This CDR3 region has 14 residues. CDR3 DNA sequence: TGTGCCAGCAGCATTAGAAGGACAGGGGAGACCCAGTACTTC. Translating it yields CASSIRRTGETQYF. Combining the CDR3 with reference TRBV11-2 and TRBJ2-5 gives the whole variable domain EAGVAQSPRYKIIEKRQSVAFWCNPISGHATLYWYQQILGQGPKLLIQFQNNGVVDDSQLPKDRFSAERLKGVDSTLKIQPAKLEDSAVYLCASSIRRTGETQYFGPGTRLLVL.

Points on this clonotype: One end of the junction varies from germline; a read error may be responsible. The gene calls are TRBV27 and TRBJ2-6; a possible D gene is TRBD1 (5 bases). In germline, CDR1 is MNHEY, CDR2 SMNVEV (reference sequence). The CDR3 totals 13 residues. The CDR3 DNA sequence: TGTGCCAGCACTCGCTCTGGGGCCAACGTCCCGACTTTC. Protein product: CASTRSGANVPTF. Looking up the rest from reference TRBV27 and TRBJ2-6 gives the full variable domain: EAQVTQNPRYLITVTGKKLTVTCSQNMNHEYMSWYRQDPGLGLRQIYYSMNVEVTDKGDVPEGYKVSRKEKRNFPLILESPSPNQTSLYFCASTRSGANVPTFGAGSRLTVL.

This chain joins TRBV3-1 and TRBJ2-1; 9 positions match TRBD2. The CDR3 sequence is 15 residues long. V lost 0 bases, J lost 7 bases, and 4 bases stayed unmatched. Germline values: CDR1 LGHDT, CDR2 YNNKEL (reference sequence). CDR3 in amino acids: CASSQEVAGANEQFF. The CDR3 nucleotides are TGTGCCAGCAGCCAAGAGGTAGCGGGAGCTAATGAGCAGTTCTTC.

The chain uses TRBV7-8 and TRBJ2-7; TRBD1 aligns across 8 bases. Per the germline V gene, CDR1 is SGHVS and CDR2 is FQNEAQ. V was clipped by 1 base and J by 3 bases; unmatched bases: 5. The CDR3 extends over 15 amino acids. CDR3 loop: CASSLGRDRYYEQYF. CDR3 bases: TGTGCCAGCAGCTTAGGTAGGGACAGGTACTACGAGCAGTACTTC.